Each of the 14 T cell receptor beta chains below was sequenced from the same sample in a study of regulatory T cells in long-lasting Graves disease. Arm-PCR of CDR3 regions with iRepertoire HTBI primers generated TCR beta libraries. TCRdb redid the calling of the multiplex PCR reads with MiXCR, one entry per CDR3 protein. The table records around 450,000 distinct CDR3 sequences, about a sixth of them present only once. Described time point: newly diagnosed GD, antithyroid drugs for less than 3 months. PBMC RNA served as the TCR library source. These data were likewise used in another study, on T cells in Graves' hyperthyroidism and ophthalmopathy.

The sample was peripheral blood mononuclear cells (PBMCs), taken at new diagnosis, from a patient treated with antithyroid drugs. The receptors stem from a man aged 40-49 years with Graves disease.

The genes are TRBV5-1 and TRBJ2-5; 8 bases align to TRBD2. Germline V lookup: CDR1 SGHRS, CDR2 YFSETQ. V gave up 0 bases and J gave up 4 bases; unmatched junction bases: 2. The CDR3 runs 14 residues. In nucleotides, the CDR3 is TGCGCCAGCAGCTTGGCGGGGGGGACAGAGACCCAGTACTTC. Its translation: CASSLAGGTETQYF.

This clonotype has a count of ten or more. V is TRBV2 and J is TRBJ2-7, with 8 bases that match TRBD2. J gave up 2 bases and V 4 bases, and 4 bases lay outside the gene matches. This CDR3 is 14 amino acids long. Germline V gene data show CDR1 as SNHLY and CDR2 as FYNNEI. The DNA of the CDR3 is TGTGCCAGCAGTGTAGGGCGGGGGGCCTACGAGCAGTACTTC. It specifies CASSVGRGAYEQYF.

In its sample, this clonotype was seen a few times. The chain uses TRBV4-1 and TRBJ1-2; tentatively, D is TRBD1 (5 bases). The V gene lost 4 bases and the J gene lost 3 bases, with 6 bases spanning the gap. Germline V gene lookup returns CDR1 MGHRA and CDR2 YSYEKL. This CDR3 spans 12 amino acids. Here the CDR3 DNA reads TGCGCCAGCAGCCGGGACCACTATGGCTACACCTTC. Its translation: CASSRDHYGYTF.

This clonotype was counted at least ten times. This chain joins TRBV28 and TRBJ2-5, with 9 bases fitting TRBD2. Looked up from germline, CDR1 is MDHEN and CDR2 is SYDVKM. V lost 4 bases and J lost 5; bases outside the gene matches: 2. CDR3 length: 13 residues. The CDR3 loop reads CASSSSGGETQYF. CDR3 DNA: TGTGCCAGCAGTTCCAGCGGGGGGGAGACCCAGTACTTC.

The sample holds many counts of this clonotype. This rearrangement joins TRBV28 to TRBJ1-3; no clear D. CDR3 size: 15 residues. The germline CDR1 and CDR2 sequences are MDHEN and SYDVKM. The V and J ends lost 6 bases and 3 bases respectively, with 15 bases between them. CDR3 sequence: CASRAQRLGGNTIYF. CDR3 in DNA: TGTGCCAGCAGGGCCCAAAGGCTGGGTGGAAACACCATATATTTT.

The chain is built from TRBV20-1 and TRBJ1-2; D is unclear. V lost 1 base to trimming and J lost 9 bases, with 15 bases between them. The germline V gene has CDR1 DFQATT and CDR2 SNEGSKA (reference sequence). The CDR3 runs 13 residues. CDR3 nucleotide sequence: TGCAGTGCTAGAGCTTCGGACTGGGGTAGCTACACCTTC. Amino acid sequence: CSARASDWGSYTF.

The genes are TRBV5-1 and TRBJ2-1, with D possibly being TRBD2 (6 bases). V was clipped by 1 base and J by 1 base, with 12 bases between them. Germline CDR1 SGHRS, CDR2 YFSETQ. The CDR3 is 16 amino acids. The CDR3 sequence: CASSLSSSGSYNEQFF. The CDR3 bases are TGCGCCAGCAGCTTGAGTAGTAGCGGATCCTACAATGAGCAGTTCTTC.

This clonotype has a count of ten or more. The J gene is TRBJ2-5, the V gene TRBV7-3, with D perhaps matching TRBD2 (5 bases). Germline assignment: CDR1 SGHTA and CDR2 FQGTGA. Trimming pared 10 bases from V and 5 bases from J, leaving 17 bases between. The CDR3 consists of 13 residues. The CDR3 sequence is CATAAGPRETQYF. CDR3 nucleotide sequence: TGTGCCACAGCGGCGGGCCCCAGGGAGACCCAGTACTTC.

This chain's CDR3 is CASSLGLSKTGELFF. Here the CDR3 DNA reads TGCGCCAGCAGCTTGGGGCTGAGTAAAACCGGGGAGCTGTTTTTT. The gene calls are TRBV5-1 and TRBJ2-2; D not certain. Germline lookup yields CDR1 SGHRS and CDR2 YFSETQ. The ends were cut back, 0 bases at V and 5 bases at J, with 11 bases in the middle. CDR3 length: 15 residues.

This clonotype was seen many times. The chain couples TRBV6-1 to TRBJ2-1; D unclear. Germline V CDR1 and CDR2: MNHNS, SASEGT. There are 14 residues in the CDR3. V was pared by 5 bases and J by 11 bases, with 19 bases between. CDR3: CASSNAWVRVKQFF. In DNA form, the CDR3 reads TGTGCCAGCAGTAACGCGTGGGTCAGAGTAAAGCAGTTCTTC.

V and J are TRBV6-1 and TRBJ2-5, with D unclear. From germline, CDR1 is MNHNS and CDR2 SASEGT. There are 14 residues in the CDR3. V was trimmed by 7 bases and J by 5 bases, leaving 17 bases between them. CDR3: CASKGGRTSETQYF. For the CDR3, the DNA is TGTGCCAGCAAGGGCGGTAGGACCTCTGAGACCCAGTACTTC.

This clonotype was recorded at least ten times. The CDR3 nucleotides read TGCGCCAGCAGCTTGGGACTTTTGGGCACTGAAGCTTTCTTT. It translates to CASSLGLLGTEAFF. This chain joins TRBV5-1 and TRBJ1-1; D gene unclear. Germline values: CDR1 SGHRS, CDR2 YFSETQ. The CDR3 totals 14 residues. Trimming shortened V by 0 bases and J by 4 bases, and 10 bases separated the two germline ends.

The chain has TRBV30 and TRBJ2-5, with a weak D call TRBD2 (6 bases). Per germline, CDR1 GTSNPN and CDR2 SVGIG (reference sequence). Deletions cut 2 bases from V and 0 bases from J, with 16 bases between. CDR3 size: 16 residues. CDR3 amino acids: CAWSHASAVYQETQYF. The CDR3 nucleotides read TGTGCCTGGAGTCACGCTAGCGCCGTGTACCAAGAGACCCAGTACTTC.

The genes are TRBV20-1 and TRBJ1-3; 8 nucleotides line up with TRBD1. Germline CDR1 and CDR2: DFQATT and SNEGSKA (reference sequence). The CDR3 is 15 residues long. With 1 base clipped from V and 1 base from J, the junction kept 3 bases outside the gene matches. CDR3 nucleotide sequence: TGCAGTGCTAGAGTCAGGGGGCCTTCTGGAAACACCATATATTTT. It specifies CSARVRGPSGNTIYF.